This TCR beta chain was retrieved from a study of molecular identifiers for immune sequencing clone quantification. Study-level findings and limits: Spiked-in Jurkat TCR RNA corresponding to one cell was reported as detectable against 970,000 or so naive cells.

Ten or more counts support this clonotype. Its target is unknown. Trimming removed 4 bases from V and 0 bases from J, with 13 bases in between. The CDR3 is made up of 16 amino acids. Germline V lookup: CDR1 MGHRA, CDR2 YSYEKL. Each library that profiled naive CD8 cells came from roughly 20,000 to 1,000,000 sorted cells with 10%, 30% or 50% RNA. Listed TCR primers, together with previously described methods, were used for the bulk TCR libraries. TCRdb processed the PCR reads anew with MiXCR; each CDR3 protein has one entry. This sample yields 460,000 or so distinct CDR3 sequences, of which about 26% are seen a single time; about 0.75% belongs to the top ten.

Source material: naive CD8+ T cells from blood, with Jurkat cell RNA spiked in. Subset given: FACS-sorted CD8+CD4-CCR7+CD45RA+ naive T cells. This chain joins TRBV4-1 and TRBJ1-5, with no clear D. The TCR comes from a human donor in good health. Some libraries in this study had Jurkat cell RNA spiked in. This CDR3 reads CASSPALSYSNQPQHF. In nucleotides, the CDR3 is TGCGCCAGCAGCCCAGCCCTCTCGTATAGCAATCAGCCCCAGCATTTT.